The 28 T cell receptor beta chains listed next were all sequenced from one sample in a study of T cells in Graves' hyperthyroidism and ophthalmopathy. The TCR beta CDR3 regions underwent amplification using RNA transcripts as the source. Primed by the HTBI set, a first-round RT-PCR was run on the TCR CDR3. One entry per CDR3 protein results from TCRdb running MiXCR on the multiplex PCR reads. Altogether fewer than 350,000 distinct CDR3 sequences are present, about 14% being singletons, with the ten largest covering more than 7.5%. The sample taken for sequencing was blood. The receptor source for this set is a woman aged 30 to 39 with Graves' hyperthyroidism that later progressed to Graves' ophthalmopathy.

There are many counts of this clonotype. The CDR3, as DNA: TGCGCCAGCAGCCAGTTAGCGGGATCGTTAGTCGAGCAGTACTTC. Its protein product is CASSQLAGSLVEQYF. The J gene is TRBJ2-7, the V gene TRBV4-3; TRBD2 matches 8 bases. CDR1 is LGHNA, CDR2 YSLEER, per germline. Trimming cost V 3 bases and J 6 bases; bases outside gene matches: 10. The length of the CDR3 is 15 residues.

This clonotype was found many times. V and J are TRBV27 and TRBJ2-1; 7 bases are a match to TRBD1. The CDR3 contains 12 residues. After removal of 6 bases from V and 9 bases from J, the junction contained 5 bases not matched to a gene. The germline gives CDR1 MNHEY, CDR2 SMNVEV (reference sequence). The CDR3 loop reads CASRTGTSEQFF. CDR3 sequence (DNA): TGTGCCAGCAGGACAGGGACCAGTGAGCAGTTCTTC.

This clonotype was seen many times. The chain recombines TRBV7-2 with TRBJ1-1; TRBD1 is a possible D gene (6 bases). The CDR3 runs to 15 residues. V lost 1 base to trimming and J lost 0 bases, with 9 bases between them. Germline assignment: CDR1 SGHTA and CDR2 FQGNSA. DNA of the CDR3: TGTGCCAGCAGCTTAGGGCAGGGGATGAACACTGAAGCTTTCTTT. Encoded protein: CASSLGQGMNTEAFF. Supplemented by reference TRBV7-2 and TRBJ1-1, the full variable domain reads GAGVSQSPSNKVTEKGKDVELRCDPISGHTALYWYRQSLGQGLEFLIYFQGNSAPDKSGLPSDRFSAERTGGSVSTLTIQRTQQEDSAVYLCASSLGQGMNTEAFFGQGTRLTVV.

This clonotype came up many times. The gene calls are TRBV3-1 and TRBJ2-7; 7 bases match TRBD2. The germline gives CDR1 LGHDT, CDR2 YNNKEL (reference sequence). The V gene end was trimmed by 0 bases and the J gene end by 5 bases; junction bases not matched to a gene: 7. The CDR3 is made up of 15 amino acids. The CDR3 DNA follows: TGTGCCAGCAGCCAAGAAGGAGCGGGATTCGACGAGCAGTACTTC. As protein: CASSQEGAGFDEQYF.

Concerning this clonotype itself: One base away lies a much larger clone, so this may be a sequencing read error. The chain combines TRBV7-2 with TRBJ2-1, with a tentative D call TRBD1 (6 bases). V was cut by 8 bases and J by 2 bases, with 16 bases left in between. Germline CDR1 reads SGHTA; CDR2 reads FQGNSA. This CDR3 contains 15 residues. The chain's CDR3 is CASSPGALTYNEQFF. The CDR3 bases are TGTGCCAGCTCTCCAGGGGCCTTAACCTACAATGAGCAGTTCTTC.

This clonotype has just a few counts. The junction shows a germline mismatch at one end, possibly a read error. The V and J genes are TRBV12-3 or TRBV12-4 and TRBJ2-4; D unresolved. The CDR3 length is 13 residues. The CDR3 loop is CASSPGAKNIQCF. CDR3 coding DNA: TGTGCCAGCAGCCCAGGAGCCAAAAACATTCAGTGCTTC.

In its sample, this clonotype was seen many times. The chain recombines TRBV7-2 with TRBJ2-5, with D possibly matching TRBD2 (6 bases). This CDR3 comprises 12 residues. V lost 1 base, J lost 11 bases, and 11 bases lay in between. CDR1 is SGHTA and CDR2 is FQGNSA in the germline V gene. The CDR3 DNA sequence: TGTGCCAGCAGCTTAGGGACACTAGCACAGTACTTC. It yields the protein CASSLGTLAQYF.

The chain links TRBV6-1 to TRBJ2-2; a weak D match, TRBD1 (5 bases). CDR1 is MNHNS, CDR2 SASEGT, per germline. V dropped 7 bases and J dropped 4 bases, with 13 bases sitting between them. This CDR3 is built from 14 residues. As DNA, the CDR3 is TGTGCCAGCAAGTATCCAGGGTTCACCGGGGAGCTGTTTTTT. Protein sequence: CASKYPGFTGELFF.

This clonotype was detected only once. This may come from a read error, since a much larger clone is one base off. The chain has TRBV7-9 and TRBJ2-3, with 9 positions matching TRBD1. Germline-derived CDR1 and CDR2 are SEHNR and FQNEAQ (reference sequence). The CDR3 loop spans 15 amino acids. V trimming: 8 bases; J trimming: 1 base; junction bases outside the gene matches: 7. The CDR3 bases are TGTGCCAGCGGACAAACAGGGGGCGGCACAGATACGCAGTATTTT. Protein: CASGQTGGGTDTQYF.

This clonotype was observed many times. The genes are TRBV5-1 and TRBJ1-4; the match to TRBD1 covers 9 bases. Germline-derived CDR1 and CDR2 are SGHRS and YFSETQ. CDR3 length: 15 residues. V was pared by 0 bases and J by 8 bases, with 5 bases of the junction left unmatched. In DNA, the CDR3 is TGCGCCAGCAGCTTGGTACAGGGGGCTGGGGAAAAACTGTTTTTT. As protein: CASSLVQGAGEKLFF.

This clonotype showed up many times. The V call is TRBV19, the J call TRBJ1-1; TRBD1 aligns across 9 bases. The V segment lost 5 bases and the J segment 5 bases; nucleotides outside the gene matches: 12. Germline V CDR1 and CDR2: LNHDA, SQIVND (reference sequence). The CDR3 loop spans 16 amino acids. CDR3 sequence reads: CASSAWTGDVSTEAFF. Here the CDR3 DNA reads TGTGCCAGTAGTGCCTGGACAGGGGATGTAAGTACTGAAGCTTTCTTT.

This clonotype was seen ten or more times. V usage is TRBV12-3 or TRBV12-4 and J usage is TRBJ2-1; 9 positions agree with TRBD1. The CDR3 is 15 amino acids. Unmatched junction bases numbered 8, after V lost 5 bases and J lost 6 bases. The CDR3 region is CASSEDRGSPNEQFF. DNA for the CDR3: TGTGCCAGCAGTGAAGACAGGGGGTCCCCCAATGAGCAGTTCTTC.

This clonotype was observed at least ten times. The chain couples TRBV5-4 to TRBJ2-1; TRBD2 aligns across 11 bases. The CDR3 loop spans 15 amino acids. J was trimmed by 7 bases and V by 0 bases; bases with no gene match: 3. Germline CDR1 is SGHNT and CDR2 is YYREEE (reference sequence). This CDR3 is CASSLVAGGPNEQFF. The CDR3 bases are TGTGCCAGCAGCTTGGTAGCGGGAGGGCCAAATGAGCAGTTCTTC.

The V and J genes are TRBV6-5 and TRBJ1-1; a possible D gene is TRBD1 (6 bases). V was trimmed by 3 bases and J by 0 bases, leaving 11 bases between them. CDR1 and CDR2 from the germline V gene are MNHEY and SVGAGI. The CDR3 consists of 15 residues. The CDR3 DNA reads as TGTGCCAGCAGTTATGATGGGGGCATGAACACTGAAGCTTTCTTT. It is translated as CASSYDGGMNTEAFF.

On this clonotype: A much larger clonotype is one base distant, so this may be a read error. V gene TRBV13 combines with J gene TRBJ2-1; tentatively, D is TRBD2 (5 bases). CDR3 length: 16 amino acids. Germline values: CDR1 PRHDT, CDR2 FYEKMQ (reference sequence). CDR3 amino acids: CVSSLGLRATYNEQFF. The DNA for the CDR3 is TGTGTCAGCAGCTTAGGCCTGAGGGCGACCTACAATGAGCAGTTCTTC.

In its sample, this clonotype was seen many times. This chain joins TRBV6-1 and TRBJ2-7; D tentatively reads TRBD1 or TRBD2 (5 bases each). Germline values: CDR1 MNHNS, CDR2 SASEGT. Trimming left V 7 bases short and J 6 bases short, with 19 bases between. The CDR3 has 14 residues. The CDR3 loop is CASNQRGAQGEQYF. CDR3 nucleotide sequence: TGTGCCAGCAACCAGAGGGGCGCTCAGGGCGAGCAGTACTTC.

The V gene is TRBV20-1, the J gene TRBJ2-1, with 11 bases aligning to TRBD2. The CDR3 is 16 residues long. J lost 2 bases, V lost 3 bases, and 6 bases had no gene match. In germline, CDR1 is DFQATT, CDR2 SNEGSKA (reference sequence). CDR3 bases: TGCAGTGCTAGGGGTGTAGCGGGAGGGGCCTACAATGAGCAGTTCTTC. It yields the protein CSARGVAGGAYNEQFF.

This clonotype was seen many times. V usage is TRBV2 and J usage is TRBJ1-4; D possibly corresponds to TRBD1 (5 bases). Per germline, CDR1 SNHLY and CDR2 FYNNEI. The CDR3 spans 13 residues. V dropped 7 bases and J dropped 4 bases, with 10 bases sitting between them. The CDR3, as DNA: TGTGCCAGCACCCGGGGCAGTAATGAAAAACTGTTTTTT. This encodes CASTRGSNEKLFF.

The CDR3: CASSQGKNTEAFF. The CDR3 coding sequence is TGTGCCAGCAGCCAGGGCAAGAACACTGAAGCTTTCTTT. This sequence joins TRBV3-1 and TRBJ1-1; D remains ambiguous. The germline V gene encodes CDR1 LGHDT and CDR2 YNNKEL (reference sequence). The CDR3 has 13 residues. V was shortened by 3 bases and J by 1 base, with 6 bases between the two germline ends. The whole variable domain, remainder taken from reference TRBV3-1 and TRBJ1-1, is DTAVSQTPKYLVTQMGNDKSIKCEQNLGHDTMYWYKQDSKKFLKIMFSYNNKELIINETVPNRFSPKSPDKAHLNLHINSLELGDSAVYFCASSQGKNTEAFFGQGTRLTVV.

This clonotype was seen repeatedly, ten times or more. The rearrangement uses TRBV7-8 and TRBJ1-1, with D perhaps TRBD1 (5 bases). This CDR3 is 13 amino acids long. Germline V gene data show CDR1 as SGHVS and CDR2 as FQNEAQ. Trimming shortened V by 8 bases and J by 5 bases, and 15 bases separated the two germline ends. The CDR3: CASVDWGGTEAFF. The CDR3, as DNA: TGTGCCAGCGTGGACTGGGGGGGAACTGAAGCTTTCTTT.

This clonotype was seen a handful of times. The V and J genes are TRBV20-1 and TRBJ2-2; 9 bases line up with TRBD2. Unmatched junction bases numbered 0, after V lost 2 bases and J lost 5 bases. The CDR3 is 13 residues long. Per germline, CDR1 DFQATT and CDR2 SNEGSKA (reference sequence). CDR3 region: CSARTSGTGELFF. The CDR3 DNA reads as TGCAGTGCTAGAACTAGCGGGACCGGGGAGCTGTTTTTT.

This chain joins TRBV19 and TRBJ2-7, with D maybe TRBD1 (5 bases). CDR1 is LNHDA and CDR2 is SQIVND in the germline V gene (reference sequence). CDR3 length: 15 residues. V lost 5 bases and J lost 0, with 14 bases in between. The CDR3 region is CASSPGYGSSYEQYF. DNA of the CDR3: TGTGCCAGTAGTCCAGGGTATGGCAGCTCCTACGAGCAGTACTTC.

This clonotype has ten or more counts. The V call is TRBV6-1, the J call TRBJ1-2; the D gene is possibly TRBD1 (6 bases). Per germline, CDR1 MNHNS and CDR2 SASEGT. This CDR3 contains 16 residues. Trimming pared 5 bases from V and 7 bases from J, leaving 23 bases between. The CDR3 protein is CASSSSNGGRFGGYTF. CDR3 nucleotide sequence: TGTGCCAGCAGTTCGTCTAACGGGGGGCGCTTTGGTGGCTACACCTTC.

This chain uses TRBV12-3 or TRBV12-4 with TRBJ2-1; a weak D match, TRBD2 (6 bases). Trimming removed 1 base at V and 10 bases at J, with 11 bases between. The CDR3 sequence is 13 residues long. CDR3 nucleotide sequence: TGTGCCAGCAGTTTAGAGGGACTGCGAGAGCAGTTCTTC. Protein sequence: CASSLEGLREQFF.

This clonotype was seen at least ten times. This sequence joins TRBV7-2 and TRBJ1-1, with a tentative D call TRBD1 (5 bases). Germline V gene sequence: CDR1 SGHTA, CDR2 FQGNSA. V was pared by 4 bases and J by 1 base, with 10 bases between. CDR3 size: 14 residues. Here the CDR3 DNA reads TGTGCCAGCAGCTATAATCAGGGGAACACTGAAGCTTTCTTT. As protein: CASSYNQGNTEAFF.

This clonotype was recorded a few times. The rearrangement links TRBV24-1 to TRBJ2-3; no reliable D call. The ends were cut back, 2 bases at V and 3 bases at J, with 11 bases in the middle. Germline V gene sequence: CDR1 KGHDR, CDR2 SFDVKD. The CDR3 is 15 residues long. The CDR3 region has the DNA TGTGCCACCAGTGATTCCCGCCTGGGAACAGATACGCAGTATTTT. It specifies CATSDSRLGTDTQYF.

The rearrangement links TRBV19 to TRBJ2-2; D unresolved. The CDR3 totals 15 residues. Per germline, CDR1 LNHDA and CDR2 SQIVND (reference sequence). With 3 bases removed from V and 1 base from J, the gap between germline ends came to 9 bases. The CDR3 bases are TGTGCCAGTAGTATGATGTGGGGGAACACCGGGGAGCTGTTTTTT. Its translation: CASSMMWGNTGELFF.

This clonotype has ten or more counts. V gene TRBV30 combines with J gene TRBJ2-7; TRBD2 might be the D (6 bases). V shed 0 bases and J shed 6 bases, with 15 bases lying between them. Germline V gives CDR1 GTSNPN, CDR2 SVGIG (reference sequence). The CDR3 extends over 14 amino acids. The DNA for the CDR3 is TGTGCCTGGAGTGTAGGGTCGGGAGTGGTCGAGCAGTACTTC. The encoded protein is CAWSVGSGVVEQYF. The entire variable domain, with the rest obtained from reference TRBV30 and TRBJ2-7, is as follows: SQTIHQWPATLVQPVGSPLSLECTVEGTSNPNLYWYRQAAGRGLQLLFYSVGIGQISSEVPQNLSASRPQDRQFILSSKKLLLSDSGFYLCAWSVGSGVVEQYFGPGTRLTVT.